This record concerns one T cell receptor beta chain sequence. These data are taken from a study of OX40 agonist ivuxolimab in advanced cancers. Using immunoSEQ multiplex PCR, the repertoire was profiled, and TCRdb retains in-frame clones only, with some absent. Of fewer than 45,000 clones in the sample, roughly 90% were seen once. J was trimmed by 8 bases and V by 5 bases; bases with no gene match: 8. CDR3 length: 14 residues. The germline gives CDR1 SGHVS, CDR2 FQNEAQ. The sequence derives from an adult with an advanced solid tumor such as melanoma, head and neck, liver or kidney cancer. The V gene is TRBV7-8, the J gene TRBJ2-4; 8 nucleotides line up with TRBD2. Sample: CD4+ or CD8+ T cells sorted from blood, taken in a trial of the OX40 agonist ivuxolimab. CDR3 residues: CASSPRGGEDIQYF. The CDR3 DNA reads as TGTGCCAGCAGCCCCCGGGGGGGCGAAGACATTCAGTACTTC.